The next 23 T cell receptor beta chains were all read from a single sample in a study of blood T cell repertoires in COVID-19. Produced via immunoSEQ multiplex PCR; TCRdb's table is partial and in-frame only. The sample yields tens of thousands of clones, roughly 82% seen once. The specimen sequenced was peripheral blood. The receptors stem from a human donor in a cohort sampled during active COVID-19.

The chain is built from TRBV4-1 and TRBJ1-5; 8 bases line up with TRBD1. The CDR3 contains 15 residues. After removal of 3 bases from V and 6 bases from J, the junction contained 7 bases not matched to a gene. The germline CDR1 and CDR2 sequences are MGHRA and YSYEKL. The CDR3 spells CASSHADRGPQPQHF. Here the CDR3 DNA reads TGCGCCAGCAGCCATGCTGACAGGGGCCCTCAGCCCCAGCATTTT.

The chain is built from TRBV19 and TRBJ2-1; 11 nucleotides match TRBD1. J was trimmed by 3 bases and V by 6 bases; bases with no gene match: 7. This CDR3 contains 16 residues. Germline CDR1 LNHDA, CDR2 SQIVND (reference sequence). The CDR3 DNA reads as TGTGCCAGTAGCCTCGGACAGGGGGCCTACTACAATGAGCAGTTCTTC. Translating it yields CASSLGQGAYYNEQFF.

This clone came up once. This chain joins TRBV24-1 and TRBJ2-3; D is perhaps TRBD2 (5 bases). CDR1 and CDR2 (germline): KGHDR, SFDVKD. Trimming cost V 2 bases and J 0 bases, with 8 bases left between them. The CDR3 extends over 15 amino acids. The CDR3 nucleotides read TGTGCCACCAGTGATTCGGGGTTTAGCACAGATACGCAGTATTTT. This gives the protein CATSDSGFSTDTQYF.

J is TRBJ2-5 and V is TRBV5-1; 9 nucleotides match TRBD1. This CDR3 region has 15 residues. Germline CDR1 reads SGHRS; CDR2 reads YFSETQ. V trimming: 2 bases; J trimming: 3 bases; junction bases outside the gene matches: 5. The CDR3 loop reads CASSLYGTGKETQYF. The CDR3 nucleotides are TGCGCCAGCAGCTTATACGGGACAGGGAAAGAGACCCAGTACTTC.

The chain couples TRBV5-1 to TRBJ1-1, with unresolved D. The length of the CDR3 is 15 residues. Germline CDR1 is SGHRS and CDR2 is YFSETQ. V dropped 0 bases and J dropped 2 bases, with 11 bases sitting between them. CDR3 sequence: CASSLEHPFNTEAFF. CDR3 bases: TGCGCCAGCAGCTTGGAACACCCTTTTAACACTGAAGCTTTCTTT. The full variable domain, completed using reference TRBV5-1 and TRBJ1-1, is KAGVTQTPRYLIKTRGQQVTLSCSPISGHRSVSWYQQTPGQGLQFLFEYFSETQRNKGNFPGRFSGRQFSNSRSEMNVSTLELGDSALYLCASSLEHPFNTEAFFGQGTRLTVV.

The V and J genes are TRBV5-4 and TRBJ2-2; TRBD2 agrees at 8 bases. The germline gives CDR1 SGHNT, CDR2 YYREEE (reference sequence). The V and J ends lost 2 bases and 4 bases, in that order; junction bases with no gene match: 1. The CDR3 covers 14 residues. CDR3 protein: CASSFAGGTGELFF. Written as DNA, the CDR3 is TGTGCCAGCAGCTTCGCGGGGGGCACCGGGGAGCTGTTTTTT.

The rearrangement links TRBV19 to TRBJ2-2; 7 bases match TRBD1. The CDR3 runs 14 residues. The V gene's germline CDR1 is LNHDA and CDR2 SQIVND (reference sequence). The V and J ends lost 5 bases and 8 bases, in that order; junction bases with no gene match: 8. This CDR3 is CASSSGQVRGELFF. The DNA of the CDR3 is TGTGCCAGTAGTTCCGGACAGGTCCGGGGGGAGCTGTTTTTT.

V is TRBV5-1 and J is TRBJ1-6; D is perhaps TRBD1 (5 bases). The CDR3 loop spans 16 amino acids. Germline V gene lookup returns CDR1 SGHRS and CDR2 YFSETQ. Trimming took off 0 bases at V and 6 bases at J, with 13 bases between the two ends. CDR3 sequence (DNA): TGCGCCAGCAGCTTGGAGTCTGCAGGGTCTAATTCACCCCTCCACTTT. Amino acids: CASSLESAGSNSPLHF.

The chain couples TRBV14 to TRBJ2-3, with TRBD1 matching 8 bases. The germline V gene has CDR1 SGHDN and CDR2 FVKESK. This CDR3 comprises 15 residues. Losses at the gene ends were 6 bases for V and 3 bases for J; bases not matched to a gene: 8. This chain's CDR3 is CASSSTGEMTDTQYF. In nucleotides, the CDR3 is TGTGCCAGCAGTTCGACAGGGGAAATGACAGATACGCAGTATTTT.

The chain is built from TRBV2 and TRBJ2-7; 11 bases match TRBD2. Germline V gene data show CDR1 as SNHLY and CDR2 as FYNNEI. This CDR3 is 15 amino acids long. V shed 4 bases and J 2 bases; nucleotides not matched to a gene: 4. CDR3 loop: CASSGTSGFTYEQYF. CDR3 DNA: TGTGCCAGCAGTGGGACTAGCGGGTTTACCTACGAGCAGTACTTC.

The chain joins TRBV2 to TRBJ1-1; TRBD1 might be the D (5 bases). V was pared by 7 bases and J by 0 bases, with 18 bases between. Germline CDR1 SNHLY, CDR2 FYNNEI. The CDR3 is 16 residues long. Written as DNA, the CDR3 is TGTGCCAGCATAGAGGGAGGACAAACCTTGAACACTGAAGCTTTCTTT. Translated: CASIEGGQTLNTEAFF.

The gene calls are TRBV5-4 and TRBJ2-7; 8 nucleotides line up with TRBD2. Germline assignment: CDR1 SGHNT and CDR2 YYREEE (reference sequence). The length of the CDR3 is 15 residues. The V segment lost 1 base and the J segment 1 base; nucleotides outside the gene matches: 4. The CDR3 reads CASSLSSGKSYEQYF. In DNA, the CDR3 is TGTGCCAGCAGCTTGAGTAGCGGGAAATCCTACGAGCAGTACTTC. The entire variable domain, with the rest obtained from reference TRBV5-4 and TRBJ2-7, is as follows: ETGVTQSPTHLIKTRGQQVTLRCSSQSGHNTVSWYQQALGQGPQFIFQYYREEENGRGNFPPRFSGLQFPNYSSELNVNALELDDSALYLCASSLSSGKSYEQYFGPGTRLTVT.

This chain joins TRBV14 and TRBJ2-5, with 7 positions matching TRBD1. Per germline, CDR1 SGHDN and CDR2 FVKESK. The CDR3 is made up of 14 amino acids. V shed 5 bases and J 5 bases; nucleotides not matched to a gene: 8. CDR3 amino acids: CASSARGPRETQYF. The CDR3 DNA follows: TGTGCCAGCAGCGCGAGGGGGCCCCGGGAGACCCAGTACTTC. Together with reference TRBV14 and TRBJ2-5, the CDR3 gives the full variable domain: EAGVTQFPSHSVIEKGQTVTLRCDPISGHDNLYWYRRVMGKEIKFLLHFVKESKQDESGMPNNRFLAERTGGTYSTLKVQPAELEDSGVYFCASSARGPRETQYFGPGTRLLVL.

The V call is TRBV10-1, the J call TRBJ2-3; 10 positions match TRBD2. Germline CDR1 is WNHNN and CDR2 is SYGVQD (reference sequence). The CDR3 totals 18 residues. V was pared by 6 bases and J by 1 base, with 13 bases of the junction left unmatched. As DNA, the CDR3 is TGCGCCAGCAGCCACGTAAGCGGGGGGGCCTCTCGCACAGATACGCAGTATTTT. It yields the protein CASSHVSGGASRTDTQYF.

This clone has only one observation. V gene TRBV9 combines with J gene TRBJ2-3; the D is unclear. This CDR3 has 14 amino acids. The germline V gene has CDR1 SGDLS and CDR2 YYNGEE. V was pared by 3 bases and J by 2 bases, with 10 bases between. CDR3 residues: CASSAKLVTDTQYF. The CDR3 bases are TGTGCCAGCAGCGCTAAGCTCGTCACAGATACGCAGTATTTT.

This clone was found once. V and J are TRBV19 and TRBJ2-2; D unresolved. This CDR3 has 15 residues. Between the trimmed V and J ends, which lost 5 bases and 0 bases, there was a span of 10 bases. Per germline, CDR1 LNHDA and CDR2 SQIVND (reference sequence). The CDR3 loop is CASSWQVSNTGELFF. The CDR3 region has the DNA TGTGCCAGTAGTTGGCAGGTATCGAACACCGGGGAGCTGTTTTTT.

The V gene is TRBV5-6, the J gene TRBJ2-5; the match to TRBD1 covers 7 bases. Trimming cost V 5 bases and J 2 bases; bases outside gene matches: 15. The CDR3 covers 17 residues. Germline CDR1 and CDR2: SGHDT and YYEEEE. The DNA of the CDR3 is TGTGCCAGCAGAAGACAGGGTTTAGCGATCATTCAAGAGACCCAGTACTTC. Encoded protein: CASRRQGLAIIQETQYF.

This clone was picked up a small number of times. This chain links TRBV6-2 or TRBV6-3 with TRBJ2-1; 16 nucleotides agree with TRBD2. The CDR3 loop spans 16 amino acids. The junction had 10 bases not matched to a gene; V was cut back by 5 bases and J by 12 bases. Per germline, CDR1 MNHEY and CDR2 SVGEGT. This CDR3 is CASSPEGLAGGGRQFF. The DNA for the CDR3 is TGTGCCAGCAGTCCGGAGGGACTAGCGGGGGGGGGAAGGCAGTTCTTC.

The rearrangement uses TRBV24-1 and TRBJ2-5; D is perhaps TRBD2 (7 bases). Germline V gene lookup returns CDR1 KGHDR and CDR2 SFDVKD. V was clipped by 1 base and J by 3 bases, with 8 bases between them. The CDR3 is 14 amino acids. The chain's CDR3 is CATSDLGGEETQYF. DNA of the CDR3: TGTGCCACCAGTGATTTAGGGGGGGAAGAGACCCAGTACTTC.

The chain recombines TRBV2 with TRBJ2-3; TRBD2 matches at 10 bases. Per germline, CDR1 SNHLY and CDR2 FYNNEI. The J segment lost 0 bases and the V segment lost 7 bases, leaving 4 bases of the junction unmatched. The CDR3 has 15 residues. CDR3 bases: TGTGCCAGCAAAAGTAGCGGGGGGAGCACAGATACGCAGTATTTT. Translation gives CASKSSGGSTDTQYF.

The CDR3 region has the DNA TGCGCCAGCAGCTTTAACGGAGAAGGCTATGGCTACACCTTC. Translated: CASSFNGEGYGYTF. The chain carries TRBV5-1 and TRBJ1-2; D unresolved. This CDR3 contains 14 residues. Per germline, CDR1 SGHRS and CDR2 YFSETQ. Trimming pared 2 bases from V and 4 bases from J, leaving 12 bases between.

This clone was picked up a small number of times. This chain links TRBV5-1 with TRBJ2-7; the match to TRBD2 covers 10 bases. The CDR3 length is 16 residues. Germline V gene sequence: CDR1 SGHRS, CDR2 YFSETQ. The ends lost 4 bases at V and 4 bases at J; junction bases unmatched: 11. This chain's CDR3 is CASSGGVSSGSYEQYF. In nucleotides, the CDR3 is TGCGCCAGCAGCGGAGGAGTGTCTAGCGGGAGTTACGAGCAGTACTTC.

The chain couples TRBV28 to TRBJ2-5; 8 bases are a match to TRBD2. The CDR3 has 15 amino acids. The ends lost 5 bases at V and 3 bases at J; junction bases unmatched: 8. CDR1 is MDHEN, CDR2 SYDVKM, per germline. This chain's CDR3 is CASSAPGLDKETQYF. As DNA, the CDR3 is TGTGCCAGCAGTGCGCCGGGACTAGACAAAGAGACCCAGTACTTC.